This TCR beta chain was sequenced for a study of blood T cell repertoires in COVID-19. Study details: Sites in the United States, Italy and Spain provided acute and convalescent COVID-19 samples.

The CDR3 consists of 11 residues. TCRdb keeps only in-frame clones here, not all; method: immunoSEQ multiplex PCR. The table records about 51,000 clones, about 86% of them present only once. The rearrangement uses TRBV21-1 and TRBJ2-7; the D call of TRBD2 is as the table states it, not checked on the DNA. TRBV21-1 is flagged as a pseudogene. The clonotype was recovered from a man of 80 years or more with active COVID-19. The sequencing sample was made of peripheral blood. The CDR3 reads CASSNTCEQYF. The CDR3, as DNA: TGTGCCAGCAGCAATACTTGCGAGCAGTACTTC.